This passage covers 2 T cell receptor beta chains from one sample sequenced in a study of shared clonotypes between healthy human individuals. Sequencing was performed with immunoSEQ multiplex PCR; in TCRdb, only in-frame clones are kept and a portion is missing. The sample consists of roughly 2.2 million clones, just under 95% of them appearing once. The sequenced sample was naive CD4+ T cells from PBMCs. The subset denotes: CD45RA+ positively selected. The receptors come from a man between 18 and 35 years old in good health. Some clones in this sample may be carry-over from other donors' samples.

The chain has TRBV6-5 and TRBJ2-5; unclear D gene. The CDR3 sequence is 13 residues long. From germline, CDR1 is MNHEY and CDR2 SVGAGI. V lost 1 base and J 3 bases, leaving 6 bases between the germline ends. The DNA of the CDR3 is TGTGCCAGCAGTTACTTAGGGAAAGAGACCCAGTACTTC. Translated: CASSYLGKETQYF.

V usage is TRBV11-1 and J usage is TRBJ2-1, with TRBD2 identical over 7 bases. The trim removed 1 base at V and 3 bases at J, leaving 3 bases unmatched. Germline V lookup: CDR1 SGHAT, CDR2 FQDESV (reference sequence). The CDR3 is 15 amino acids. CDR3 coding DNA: TGTGCCAGCAGCTTAGAGGGGACTAACTACAATGAGCAGTTCTTC. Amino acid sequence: CASSLEGTNYNEQFF.